A single sample gave rise to the 20 T cell receptor beta chains below, sequenced in a study of CD4 T cells in relation to SARS-CoV-2 and coronaviruses. These TCRs' antigens remain unknown. CD4+ T cells from unexposed donors were obtained before the COVID-19 pandemic (2011-2018). After nine to ten days of culture, CD4+ T cells were isolated. The repertoire was sequenced with immunoSEQ multiplex PCR; TCRdb's copy has only in-frame clones and lacks some. The table includes about 18,000 clones, about 72% detected once. Sequenced sample: CD4+ T cells from PBMCs, cultured in vitro. These receptors all stem from a human donor in good health.

The rearrangement links TRBV4-2 to TRBJ1-1; D gene unclear. Trimming pared 0 bases from V and 5 bases from J, leaving 4 bases between. This CDR3 has 12 amino acids. Germline CDR1 and CDR2: LGHNA and YNFKEQ. The CDR3 protein is CASSQDRTEAFF. The CDR3 nucleotides read TGTGCCAGCAGCCAAGATCGGACTGAAGCTTTCTTT.

The chain recombines TRBV9 with TRBJ2-2, with TRBD2 matching 10 bases. This CDR3 spans 14 amino acids. From germline, CDR1 is SGDLS and CDR2 YYNGEE. V dropped 5 bases and J dropped 5; count of bases not matched to a gene: 3. CDR3 sequence reads: CASRKAGGTGELFF. CDR3 nucleotide sequence: TGTGCCAGCAGGAAAGCGGGAGGGACCGGGGAGCTGTTTTTT.

For the CDR3, the DNA is TGTGCCAGCAGTTTCTCGTCGGCTAGCGGGAATTACGAGCAGTACTTC. Translating gives CASSFSSASGNYEQYF. J is TRBJ2-7 and V is TRBV28, with 9 bases matching TRBD2. Germline V gene lookup returns CDR1 MDHEN and CDR2 SYDVKM. V was pared by 3 bases and J by 4 bases, with 10 bases of the junction left unmatched. The CDR3 runs 16 residues.

This clone turned up a few times. The V call is TRBV3-1 (or the pseudogene TRBV3-2), the J call TRBJ1-2; D unclear. The CDR3 has 13 residues. Trimming shortened V by 0 bases and J by 5 bases, and 7 bases separated the two germline ends. Germline V gene sequence: CDR1 LGHDT, CDR2 YNNKEL (reference sequence). CDR3 sequence reads: CASSQDRGYGYTF. CDR3 coding DNA: TGTGCCAGCAGCCAAGATCGGGGTTATGGCTACACCTTC.

V and J are TRBV9 and TRBJ1-1, with D perhaps matching TRBD1 (5 bases). Trimming removed 0 bases from V and 1 base from J, with 10 bases in between. In germline, CDR1 is SGDLS, CDR2 YYNGEE. The CDR3 is 15 residues long. The CDR3 region has the DNA TGTGCCAGCAGCGTAGGATTGGGGGGGAACACTGAAGCTTTCTTT. It translates to CASSVGLGGNTEAFF.

Comment on this clone: At one end, the junction sequence differs from germline, possibly due to a read error. The chain links TRBV14 to TRBJ1-5; 7 nucleotides align to TRBD1. Looked up from germline, CDR1 is SGHDN and CDR2 is FVKESK. This CDR3 is built from 15 residues. The CDR3, as DNA: TGTGCCATCAGCTTACAGGGGAGGGTCATGCAGCCCCAGCATTTT. It yields the protein CAISLQGRVMQPQHF.

V is TRBV5-4 and J is TRBJ1-6; D is ambiguous. The germline CDR1 and CDR2 sequences are SGHNT and YYREEE (reference sequence). Trimming took 4 bases from V and 7 from J, leaving 12 bases between them. This CDR3 is built from 14 residues. In nucleotides, the CDR3 is TGTGCCAGCAGCACCGGGTACCCCAATTCACCCCTCCACTTT. This translates into CASSTGYPNSPLHF.

This clone was seen a handful of times. The J gene is TRBJ2-6, the V gene TRBV28; D gene unclear. Germline CDR1 reads MDHEN; CDR2 reads SYDVKM. With 5 bases removed from V and 0 bases from J, the gap between germline ends came to 2 bases. This CDR3 spans 13 amino acids. In DNA, the CDR3 is TGTGCCAGCAGTCTCTCTGGGGCCAACGTCCTGACTTTC. Protein product: CASSLSGANVLTF.

The chain couples TRBV29-1 to TRBJ2-7, with 7 bases matching TRBD2. The CDR3 has 14 residues. Germline lookup yields CDR1 SQVTM and CDR2 ANQGSEA. V trimming: 2 bases; J trimming: 4 bases; junction bases outside the gene matches: 8. The CDR3 DNA is TGCAGCGTTGAACCCTTAGCGGGCGGATACGAGCAGTACTTC. This sequence encodes CSVEPLAGGYEQYF.

The V and J genes are TRBV2 and TRBJ2-7, with 8 bases lining up with TRBD2. Trimming took 5 bases from V and 5 from J; bases not matched to a gene: 5. Germline lookup yields CDR1 SNHLY and CDR2 FYNNEI. CDR3 length: 13 residues. CDR3: CASSSGSINEQYF. CDR3 DNA: TGTGCCAGCAGTAGCGGGAGTATCAACGAGCAGTACTTC.

The chain recombines TRBV18 with TRBJ2-7, with D maybe TRBD1 (5 bases). The length of the CDR3 is 15 residues. Trimming cost V 3 bases and J 3 bases, with 15 bases left between them. The V gene's germline CDR1 is KGHSH and CDR2 LQKENI. The CDR3 DNA is TGTGCCAGCTCACCGTATGACAGCGTCGGCTACGAGCAGTACTTC. Protein: CASSPYDSVGYEQYF.

V is TRBV2 and J is TRBJ1-1; D possibly corresponds to TRBD1 (6 bases). V was shortened by 11 bases and J by 6 bases, with 13 bases between the two germline ends. Looked up from germline, CDR1 is SNHLY and CDR2 is FYNNEI. CDR3 size: 11 residues. CDR3 DNA sequence: TGTGCCCTTCGGACAGACCCTGAAGCTTTCTTT. This gives the protein CALRTDPEAFF.

The chain links TRBV3-1 (or the pseudogene TRBV3-2) to TRBJ2-4, with D unclear. CDR3 length equals 15 residues. Trimming took 0 bases from V and 3 from J, leaving 9 bases between them. Germline assignment: CDR1 LGHDT and CDR2 YNNKEL (reference sequence). The CDR3 loop is CASSQDLAIKNIQYF. The CDR3 nucleotides read TGTGCCAGCAGCCAAGATCTGGCTATCAAAAACATTCAGTACTTC.

The CDR3 sequence is CASNQGGNGYGYTF. The CDR3 nucleotides are TGTGCCAGTAACCAAGGGGGCAACGGCTATGGCTACACCTTC. The chain recombines TRBV19 with TRBJ1-2, with 7 bases lining up with TRBD1. The V and J ends lost 7 bases and 4 bases, in that order; junction bases with no gene match: 9. Germline V CDR1 and CDR2: LNHDA, SQIVND (reference sequence). This CDR3 has 14 residues.

The chain links TRBV7-6 to TRBJ1-1; D is undetermined. V gave up 5 bases and J gave up 1 base, with 11 bases separating them. This CDR3 contains 14 residues. Germline V lookup: CDR1 SGHVS, CDR2 FNYEAQ. The CDR3 sequence is CASSRWTENTEAFF. The CDR3 nucleotides read TGTGCCAGCAGCCGATGGACCGAGAACACTGAAGCTTTCTTT.

This rearrangement joins TRBV5-1 to TRBJ2-7, with D uncertain. The CDR3 spans 12 residues. Germline V gene data show CDR1 as SGHRS and CDR2 as YFSETQ. The germline V and J ends were trimmed by 4 bases and 4 bases, with 9 bases remaining between them. The CDR3 region is CASSLGEYEQYF. CDR3 sequence (DNA): TGCGCCAGCAGCCTCGGCGAATACGAGCAGTACTTC.

This clone occurred once. The rearrangement uses TRBV20-1 and TRBJ2-1; weak D call: TRBD2 (6 bases). The CDR3 loop spans 15 amino acids. V dropped 3 bases and J dropped 9 bases, with 21 bases sitting between them. Looked up from germline, CDR1 is DFQATT and CDR2 is SNEGSKA (reference sequence). The CDR3 region has the DNA TGCAGTGCTAGTGGAGGGACCCCTCGGGATAGTGAGCAGTTCTTC. This translates into CSASGGTPRDSEQFF.

The rearrangement joins TRBV6-5 to TRBJ1-2, with D unresolved. Germline V lookup: CDR1 MNHEY, CDR2 SVGAGI. The length of the CDR3 is 14 residues. The germline V and J ends were trimmed by 6 bases and 4 bases, with 15 bases remaining between them. CDR3 in amino acids: CASRSSLGPYGYTF. CDR3 sequence (DNA): TGTGCCAGCAGGTCGTCGTTGGGTCCCTATGGCTACACCTTC.

The CDR3 bases are TGTGCCAGCAGTGTCGGGACAGGCCTTAGCACAGATACGCAGTATTTT. Protein sequence: CASSVGTGLSTDTQYF. The V gene is TRBV6-1, the J gene TRBJ2-3; 8 bases fit TRBD1. This CDR3 has 16 residues. CDR1 and CDR2 from the germline V gene are MNHNS and SASEGT. Trimming cost V 4 bases and J 0 bases; bases outside gene matches: 6.

This chain links TRBV15 with TRBJ1-4; TRBD1 might be the D (5 bases). CDR1 LNHNV and CDR2 YYDKDF come from the germline V gene (reference sequence). This CDR3 spans 17 amino acids. V shed 5 bases and J shed 5 bases, with 21 bases lying between them. CDR3 amino acids: CATSALSGARGNEKLFF. The CDR3 coding sequence is TGTGCCACCAGCGCTCTCTCTGGGGCCAGAGGAAATGAAAAACTGTTTTTT.